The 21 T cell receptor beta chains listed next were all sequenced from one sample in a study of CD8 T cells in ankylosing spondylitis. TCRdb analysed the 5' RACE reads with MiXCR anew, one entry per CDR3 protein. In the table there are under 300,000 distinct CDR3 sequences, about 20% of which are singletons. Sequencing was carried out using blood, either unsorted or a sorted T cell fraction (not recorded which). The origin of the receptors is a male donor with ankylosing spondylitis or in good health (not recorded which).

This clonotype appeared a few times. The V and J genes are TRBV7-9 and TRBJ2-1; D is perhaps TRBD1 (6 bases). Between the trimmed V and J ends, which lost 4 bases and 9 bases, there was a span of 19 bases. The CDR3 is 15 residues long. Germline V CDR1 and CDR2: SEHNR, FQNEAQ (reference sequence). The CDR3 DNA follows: TGTGCCAGCAGCTCCCGACAGGCCACGGTGGGTGAGCAGTTCTTC. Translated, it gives CASSSRQATVGEQFF.

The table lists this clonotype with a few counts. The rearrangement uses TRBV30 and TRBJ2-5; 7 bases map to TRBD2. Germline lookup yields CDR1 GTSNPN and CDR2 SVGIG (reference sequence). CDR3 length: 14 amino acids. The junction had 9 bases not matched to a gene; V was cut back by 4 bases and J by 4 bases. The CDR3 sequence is CAWNTPGRGETQYF. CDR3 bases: TGTGCCTGGAACACCCCAGGGAGGGGAGAGACCCAGTACTTC.

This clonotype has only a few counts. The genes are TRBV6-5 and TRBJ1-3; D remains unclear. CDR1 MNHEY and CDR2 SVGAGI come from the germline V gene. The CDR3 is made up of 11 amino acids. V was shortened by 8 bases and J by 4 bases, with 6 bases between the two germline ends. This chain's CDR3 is CASAWGNTIYF. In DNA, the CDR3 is TGTGCCAGCGCCTGGGGAAACACCATATATTTT.

The CDR3 sequence: CASSSGTEVYGYTF. The CDR3 DNA reads as TGTGCCAGCAGCTCCGGGACAGAAGTCTATGGCTACACCTTC. V gene TRBV12-3 or TRBV12-4 combines with J gene TRBJ1-2, with 7 bases identical to TRBD1. V trimming: 6 bases; J trimming: 4 bases; junction bases outside the gene matches: 8. This CDR3 has 14 residues.

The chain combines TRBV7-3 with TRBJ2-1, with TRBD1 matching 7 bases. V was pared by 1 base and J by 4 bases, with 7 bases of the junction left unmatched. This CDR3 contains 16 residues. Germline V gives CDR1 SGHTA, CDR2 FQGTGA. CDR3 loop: CASSLNPGTAYNEQFF. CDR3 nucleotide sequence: TGTGCCAGCAGCTTAAATCCCGGGACAGCTTACAATGAGCAGTTCTTC.

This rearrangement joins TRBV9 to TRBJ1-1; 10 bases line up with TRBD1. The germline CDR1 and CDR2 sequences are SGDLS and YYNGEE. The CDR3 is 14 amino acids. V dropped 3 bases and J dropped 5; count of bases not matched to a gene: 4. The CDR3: CASSERTGGTEAFF. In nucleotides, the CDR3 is TGTGCCAGCAGCGAAAGGACAGGGGGAACTGAAGCTTTCTTT.

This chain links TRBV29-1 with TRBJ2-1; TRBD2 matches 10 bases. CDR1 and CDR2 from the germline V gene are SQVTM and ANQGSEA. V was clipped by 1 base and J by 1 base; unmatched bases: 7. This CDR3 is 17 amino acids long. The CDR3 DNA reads TGCAGCGTTGAAGGAATGCTAGCGGGAGCTTCCTACAATGAGCAGTTCTTC. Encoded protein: CSVEGMLAGASYNEQFF.

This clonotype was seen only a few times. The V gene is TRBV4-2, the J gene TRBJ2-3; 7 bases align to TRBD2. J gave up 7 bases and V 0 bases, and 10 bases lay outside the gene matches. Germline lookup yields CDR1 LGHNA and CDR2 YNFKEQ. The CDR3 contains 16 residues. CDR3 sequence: CASSQDRGGSGYTQYF. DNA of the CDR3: TGTGCCAGCAGCCAAGATCGGGGCGGGAGTGGGTATACGCAGTATTTT.

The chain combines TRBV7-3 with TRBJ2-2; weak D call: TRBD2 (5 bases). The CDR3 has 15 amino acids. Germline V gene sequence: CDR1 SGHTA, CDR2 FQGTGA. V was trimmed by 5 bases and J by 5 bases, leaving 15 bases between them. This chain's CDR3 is CASSPSRSGTGELFF. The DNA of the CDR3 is TGTGCCAGCAGCCCCTCACGGTCGGGGACCGGGGAGCTGTTTTTT.

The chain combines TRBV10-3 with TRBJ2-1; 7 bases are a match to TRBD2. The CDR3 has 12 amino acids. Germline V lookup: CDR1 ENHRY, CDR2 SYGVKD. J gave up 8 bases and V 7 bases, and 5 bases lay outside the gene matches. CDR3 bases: TGTGCCATCAAGCGGGATGGCGATGAGCAGTTCTTC. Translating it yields CAIKRDGDEQFF.

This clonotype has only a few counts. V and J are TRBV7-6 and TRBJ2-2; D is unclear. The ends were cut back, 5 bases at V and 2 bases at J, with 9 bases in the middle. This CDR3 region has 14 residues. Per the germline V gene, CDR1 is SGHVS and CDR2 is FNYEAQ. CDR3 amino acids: CASSQEINTGELFF. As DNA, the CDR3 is TGTGCCAGCAGCCAAGAAATTAACACCGGGGAGCTGTTTTTT.

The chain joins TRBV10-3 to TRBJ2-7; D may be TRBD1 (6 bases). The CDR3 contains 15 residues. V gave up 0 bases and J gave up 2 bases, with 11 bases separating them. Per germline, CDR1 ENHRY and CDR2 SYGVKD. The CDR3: CAISESGTSTYEQYF. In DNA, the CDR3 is TGTGCCATCAGTGAGTCGGGGACATCCACCTACGAGCAGTACTTC.

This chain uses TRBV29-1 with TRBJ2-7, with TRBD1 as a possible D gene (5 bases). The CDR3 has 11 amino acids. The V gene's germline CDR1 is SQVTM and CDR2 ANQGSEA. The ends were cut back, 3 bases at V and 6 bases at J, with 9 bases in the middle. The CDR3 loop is CSVERGAEQYF. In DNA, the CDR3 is TGCAGCGTTGAGCGTGGGGCCGAGCAGTACTTC.

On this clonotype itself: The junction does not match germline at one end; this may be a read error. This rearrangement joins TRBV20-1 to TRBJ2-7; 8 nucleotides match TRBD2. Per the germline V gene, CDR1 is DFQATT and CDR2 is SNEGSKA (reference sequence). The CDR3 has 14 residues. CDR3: CSAREERERYERYF. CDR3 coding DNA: TGCAGTGCTAGAGAAGAGCGGGAGAGGTACGAGCGGTACTTC.

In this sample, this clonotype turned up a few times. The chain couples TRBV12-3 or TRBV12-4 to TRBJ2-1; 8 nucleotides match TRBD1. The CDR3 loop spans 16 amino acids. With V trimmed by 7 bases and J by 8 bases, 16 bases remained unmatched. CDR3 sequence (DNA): TGTGCCAGCATAGAGGACAGGGAGTTAGCAGCGGATGAGCAGTTCTTC. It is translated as CASIEDRELAADEQFF.

CDR3 sequence: CASSFLGGRVGFF. CDR3 nucleotide sequence: TGTGCCAGCAGCTTTCTTGGGGGGAGGGTAGGGTTCTTC. The J gene is TRBJ2-1, the V gene TRBV7-2; 7 positions match TRBD2. This CDR3 region has 13 residues. Germline V gives CDR1 SGHTA, CDR2 FQGNSA. The V gene end was trimmed by 3 bases and the J gene end by 15 bases; junction bases not matched to a gene: 11.

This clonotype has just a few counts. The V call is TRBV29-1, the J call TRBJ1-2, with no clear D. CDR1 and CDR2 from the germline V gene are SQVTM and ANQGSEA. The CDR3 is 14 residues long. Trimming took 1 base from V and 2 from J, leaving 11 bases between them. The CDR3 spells CSVEALDGNYGYTF. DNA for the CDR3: TGCAGCGTTGAAGCCTTGGACGGGAACTATGGCTACACCTTC.

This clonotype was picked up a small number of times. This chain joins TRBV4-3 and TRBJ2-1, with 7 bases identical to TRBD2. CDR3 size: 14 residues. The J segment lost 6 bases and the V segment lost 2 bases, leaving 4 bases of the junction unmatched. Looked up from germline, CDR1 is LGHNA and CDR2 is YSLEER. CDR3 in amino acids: CASSQSRTSNEQFF. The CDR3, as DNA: TGCGCCAGCAGCCAATCAAGGACTAGCAATGAGCAGTTCTTC.

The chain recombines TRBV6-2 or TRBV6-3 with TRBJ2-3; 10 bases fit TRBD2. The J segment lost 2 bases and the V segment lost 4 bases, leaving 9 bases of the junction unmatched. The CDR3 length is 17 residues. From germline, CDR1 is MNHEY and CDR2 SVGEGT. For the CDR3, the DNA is TGTGCCAGCAGTTTTCTTGGACTAGCGGAGACCACAGATACGCAGTATTTT. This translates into CASSFLGLAETTDTQYF.

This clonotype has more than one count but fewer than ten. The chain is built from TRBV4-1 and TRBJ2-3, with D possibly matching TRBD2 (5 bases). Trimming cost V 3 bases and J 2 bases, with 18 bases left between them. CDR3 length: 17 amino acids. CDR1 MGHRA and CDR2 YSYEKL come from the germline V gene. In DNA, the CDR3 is TGCGCCAGCAGCCATCCTTCCCAACGGGGTCCCACAGATACGCAGTATTTT. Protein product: CASSHPSQRGPTDTQYF.

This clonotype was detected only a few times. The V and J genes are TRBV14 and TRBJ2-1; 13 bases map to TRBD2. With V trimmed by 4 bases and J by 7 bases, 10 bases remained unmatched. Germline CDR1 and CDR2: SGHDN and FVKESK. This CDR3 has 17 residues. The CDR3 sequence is CASSPRGLAGPFNEQFF. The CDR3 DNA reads TGTGCCAGCAGCCCTCGGGGACTAGCGGGACCCTTTAATGAGCAGTTCTTC. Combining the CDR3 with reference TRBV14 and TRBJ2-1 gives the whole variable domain EAGVTQFPSHSVIEKGQTVTLRCDPISGHDNLYWYRRVMGKEIKFLLHFVKESKQDESGMPNNRFLAERTGGTYSTLKVQPAELEDSGVYFCASSPRGLAGPFNEQFFGPGTRLTVL.